The 18 T cell receptor beta chains presented below share a single source sample, sequenced in a study of blood T cell repertoires in COVID-19. The protocol was immunoSEQ multiplex PCR, while the TCRdb copy is restricted to in-frame clones and leaves out a portion. The sample lists 50,000 to 75,000 clones; around 80% were seen once. Material for sequencing was peripheral blood. Source of these receptors: a man aged 60 to 69 with acute or convalescent COVID-19.

This rearrangement joins TRBV3-1 (or the pseudogene TRBV3-2) to TRBJ1-2, with a weak D call TRBD1 (5 bases). The length of the CDR3 is 13 residues. Germline CDR1 reads LGHDT; CDR2 reads YNNKEL (reference sequence). V shed 0 bases and J shed 13 bases, with 15 bases lying between them. CDR3 residues: CASSQDKTAGSTF. DNA for the CDR3: TGTGCCAGCAGCCAAGATAAGACAGCTGGAAGCACCTTC.

The gene calls are TRBV13 and TRBJ2-1, with unresolved D. Germline V CDR1 and CDR2: PRHDT, FYEKMQ (reference sequence). This CDR3 region has 13 residues. With 7 bases removed from V and 8 bases from J, the gap between germline ends came to 15 bases. CDR3 bases: TGTGCCAGCAACTCGGAGTTGTCCCATGAGCAGTTCTTC. Residues: CASNSELSHEQFF.

The chain is built from TRBV5-1 and TRBJ2-3; D possibly corresponds to TRBD2 (7 bases). The V gene's germline CDR1 is SGHRS and CDR2 YFSETQ. The CDR3 length is 15 residues. The germline V and J ends were trimmed by 5 bases and 6 bases, with 19 bases remaining between them. CDR3: CASSGGYAGVDTQYF. CDR3 nucleotide sequence: TGCGCCAGCAGTGGGGGCTATGCGGGAGTCGATACGCAGTATTTT.

CDR3: CAISEGRNRGNEQYF. In DNA form, the CDR3 reads TGTGCCATCAGTGAGGGAAGGAACAGGGGCAACGAGCAGTACTTC. V gene TRBV10-3 combines with J gene TRBJ2-7, with 7 nucleotides matching TRBD1. This CDR3 is 15 amino acids long. Germline loops: CDR1 ENHRY, CDR2 SYGVKD. The ends lost 2 bases at V and 5 bases at J; junction bases unmatched: 9.

V is TRBV4-2 and J is TRBJ2-1, with TRBD2 matching over 8 bases. This CDR3 is built from 16 residues. The germline gives CDR1 LGHNA, CDR2 YNFKEQ. With V trimmed by 0 bases and J by 7 bases, 8 bases remained unmatched. In DNA, the CDR3 is TGTGCCAGCAGCCAAGAATGGACTAGCTGGACGAATGAGCAGTTCTTC. It specifies CASSQEWTSWTNEQFF.

The chain employs TRBV19 and TRBJ1-1; maybe TRBD1 (6 bases). Germline V lookup: CDR1 LNHDA, CDR2 SQIVND (reference sequence). V lost 4 bases and J 0 bases, leaving 15 bases between the germline ends. The CDR3 is 16 amino acids. The CDR3 coding sequence is TGTGCCAGTAGTAGCATCAAGACAGGTTTGAACACTGAAGCTTTCTTT. The encoded protein is CASSSIKTGLNTEAFF.

This CDR3 reads CASSLESGEETQYF. In DNA, the CDR3 is TGTGCCAGCAGCTTAGAGTCAGGGGAAGAGACCCAGTACTTC. The chain carries TRBV7-2 and TRBJ2-5; TRBD1 is a possible D gene (6 bases). V gave up 1 base and J gave up 3 bases, with 9 bases separating them. The CDR3 spans 14 residues. CDR1 and CDR2 from the germline V gene are SGHTA and FQGNSA.

V and J are TRBV9 and TRBJ2-1; 9 positions match TRBD1. The CDR3 has 15 amino acids. Germline V gives CDR1 SGDLS, CDR2 YYNGEE. J was trimmed by 3 bases and V by 3 bases; bases with no gene match: 4. CDR3 loop: CASSGPGQGYNEQFF. The CDR3 DNA sequence: TGTGCCAGCAGCGGTCCGGGACAGGGCTACAATGAGCAGTTCTTC. Full variable domain (missing parts from reference TRBV9 and TRBJ2-1): DSGVTQTPKHLITATGQRVTLRCSPRSGDLSVYWYQQSLDQGLQFLIQYYNGEERAKGNILERFSAQQFPDLHSELNLSSLELGDSALYFCASSGPGQGYNEQFFGPGTRLTVL.

V and J are TRBV2 and TRBJ1-2; D call uncertain. V was trimmed by 6 bases and J by 2 bases, leaving 10 bases between them. Per the germline V gene, CDR1 is SNHLY and CDR2 is FYNNEI. The CDR3 extends over 13 amino acids. The CDR3 DNA sequence: TGTGCCAGCAGGAGACAATCAAACTATGGCTACACCTTC. The encoded protein is CASRRQSNYGYTF.

V usage is TRBV6-2 or TRBV6-3 and J usage is TRBJ2-1, with TRBD2 matching 11 bases. The length of the CDR3 is 15 residues. Germline CDR1 MNHEY, CDR2 SVGEGT. The V segment lost 5 bases and the J segment 9 bases; nucleotides outside the gene matches: 9. The CDR3 bases are TGTGCCAGCAGTCTACTAGCGGGAGCTTATACTGAGCAGTTCTTC. Protein product: CASSLLAGAYTEQFF.

This clone came up once. The chain is built from TRBV4-1 and TRBJ1-4; D is unresolved. With 0 bases removed from V and 7 bases from J, the gap between germline ends came to 12 bases. The CDR3 totals 15 residues. Germline V gene lookup returns CDR1 MGHRA and CDR2 YSYEKL. The CDR3 is CASSQDLKKSEKLFF. CDR3 DNA: TGCGCCAGCAGCCAAGATCTGAAGAAGAGTGAAAAACTGTTTTTT.

With respect to this clone: Other DNA sequences in the same sample also yield this CDR3. The V call is TRBV12-3 or TRBV12-4, the J call TRBJ1-2, with a possible D match to TRBD1 (5 bases). Trimming left V 6 bases short and J 4 bases short, with 9 bases between. This CDR3 spans 12 amino acids. The CDR3, as DNA: TGTGCCAGCAGACTCGGGGGCTATGGCTACACCTTC. The encoded protein is CASRLGGYGYTF.

About this clone: A read error may account for a junction end that differs from germline. The rearrangement joins TRBV6-6 to TRBJ1-1; 10 bases are a match to TRBD1. This CDR3 comprises 12 residues. Germline CDR1 is MNHNY and CDR2 is SVGAGI (reference sequence). The CDR3 DNA reads as TGTGCCAGCAGAGAAGACAGGGGGCCCCCGGCCTTT. Its protein is CASREDRGPPAF.

This sequence joins TRBV10-3 and TRBJ2-7; TRBD1 aligns across 9 bases. The germline V gene has CDR1 ENHRY and CDR2 SYGVKD. The CDR3 runs to 15 residues. The junction had 11 bases not matched to a gene; V was cut back by 9 bases and J by 2 bases. CDR3 loop: CAMFEVGTGTYEQYF. The CDR3 nucleotides read TGTGCCATGTTTGAAGTCGGGACAGGGACCTACGAGCAGTACTTC.

In nucleotides, the CDR3 is TGTGCCAGCAGCCACCTTAAAAACATTCAGTACTTC. Residues: CASSHLKNIQYF. The chain uses TRBV3-1 (or the pseudogene TRBV3-2) and TRBJ2-4; D is unresolved. Germline V lookup: CDR1 LGHDT, CDR2 YNNKEL (reference sequence). The CDR3 covers 12 residues. V was trimmed by 3 bases and J by 4 bases, leaving 4 bases between them.

The chain carries TRBV5-6 and TRBJ2-1; D possibly corresponds to TRBD2 (5 bases). The CDR3 has 14 amino acids. V lost 1 base and J lost 3, with 8 bases in between. CDR1 and CDR2 from the germline V gene are SGHDT and YYEEEE. CDR3 DNA sequence: TGTGCCAGCAGCTTGCGAGGGAACTACAATGAGCAGTTCTTC. Encoded protein: CASSLRGNYNEQFF.

The chain combines TRBV28 with TRBJ1-4; D may be TRBD1 (5 bases). Trimming pared 7 bases from V and 4 bases from J, leaving 7 bases between. This CDR3 comprises 12 residues. Germline CDR1 reads MDHEN; CDR2 reads SYDVKM. In nucleotides, the CDR3 is TGTGCCAGCACAGGGATTAATGAAAAACTGTTTTTT. It specifies CASTGINEKLFF.

V and J are TRBV10-1 and TRBJ2-1; 11 bases line up with TRBD1. This CDR3 has 14 residues. V trimming: 6 bases; J trimming: 7 bases; junction bases outside the gene matches: 5. Germline CDR1 WNHNN, CDR2 SYGVQD (reference sequence). Here the CDR3 reads CASSVDRGLNEQFF. CDR3 nucleotides: TGCGCCAGCAGCGTGGACAGGGGGCTGAATGAGCAGTTCTTC.